These 4 T cell receptor beta chains came from one sample sequenced in a study of shared clonotypes between healthy human individuals. Clones were sequenced by immunoSEQ multiplex PCR, and TCRdb holds only the in-frame ones, with some missing. The sample shows around 2,000,000 clones, approximately 95% of them seen only once. In the naive CD8 group, cells lacked CD45RO and were positively selected for CCR7, so terminally differentiated effector memory CD45RA+ cells were left out. Input material: naive CD8+ T cells sorted from blood. The receptors originated from a man between 18 and 35 years old in good health.

The chain has TRBV29-1 and TRBJ1-1; D is undetermined. With 4 bases removed from V and 7 bases from J, the gap between germline ends came to 7 bases. Per the germline V gene, CDR1 is SQVTM and CDR2 is ANQGSEA. The CDR3 is 10 residues long. The DNA for the CDR3 is TGCAGCGTTGGTTTATTTGAAGCTTTCTTT. It yields the protein CSVGLFEAFF.

Comments on this clone: Other DNA sequences in this specimen translate into the identical CDR3. The rearrangement uses TRBV7-8 and TRBJ2-7; D is unresolved. This CDR3 has 12 amino acids. The germline gives CDR1 SGHVS, CDR2 FQNEAQ. Deletions cut 4 bases from V and 2 bases from J, with 6 bases between. For the CDR3, the DNA is TGTGCCAGCAGCTCCGGAGCCTACGAGCAGTACTTC. Protein product: CASSSGAYEQYF.

The chain combines TRBV5-1 with TRBJ2-5, with no clear D. The CDR3 extends over 14 amino acids. The V end was cut by 0 bases, the J end by 3 bases, with 9 bases between. Germline-derived CDR1 and CDR2 are SGHRS and YFSETQ. CDR3 protein: CASSLDPNEETQYF. In DNA form, the CDR3 reads TGCGCCAGCAGCTTGGACCCTAACGAAGAGACCCAGTACTTC.

The gene calls are TRBV10-1 and TRBJ2-7; TRBD2 aligns across 7 bases. Per germline, CDR1 WNHNN and CDR2 SYGVQD (reference sequence). After removal of 4 bases from V and 2 bases from J, the junction contained 2 bases not matched to a gene. This CDR3 region has 13 residues. CDR3 amino acids: CASSAGRAYEQYF. CDR3 in DNA: TGCGCCAGCAGTGCGGGGAGGGCCTACGAGCAGTACTTC.